These 25 T cell receptor beta chains were all obtained from the same sample, sequenced in a study of breast tumors, draining lymph nodes, adjacent tissues. The lymph nodes were axillary draining lymph nodes from breast cancer patients. MiXCR, applied by TCRdb to the multiplex PCR reads, yields one record per CDR3 protein. The sample lists approximately 300,000 distinct CDR3 sequences, over 30% occurring once. The sequencing input was axillary lymph node tissue. The receptors stem from a female donor with breast cancer. Some clones in this sample may be carry-over from other donors' samples.

This clonotype was observed many times. V usage is TRBV19 and J usage is TRBJ2-3; 8 nucleotides match TRBD2. Losses at the gene ends were 4 bases for V and 4 bases for J; bases not matched to a gene: 4. Germline CDR1 reads LNHDA; CDR2 reads SQIVND (reference sequence). The CDR3 spans 14 residues. The CDR3 spells CASSKRREADTQYF. The CDR3 coding sequence is TGTGCCAGTAGTAAAAGGCGGGAGGCAGATACGCAGTATTTT.

This clonotype was seen more than once but under ten times. The rearrangement links TRBV6-1 to TRBJ2-3, with D possibly being TRBD2 (5 bases). The CDR3 has 15 amino acids. V was shortened by 3 bases and J by 6 bases, with 16 bases between the two germline ends. Germline values: CDR1 MNHNS, CDR2 SASEGT. This chain's CDR3 is CASSDGLAGADTQYF. In DNA form, the CDR3 reads TGTGCCAGCAGTGACGGGCTAGCTGGTGCGGATACGCAGTATTTT.

This clonotype has ten or more counts. The genes are TRBV7-3 and TRBJ2-1; 9 positions match TRBD2. Germline CDR1 and CDR2: SGHTA and FQGTGA. CDR3 length: 16 amino acids. V shed 1 base and J 8 bases; nucleotides not matched to a gene: 9. Written as DNA, the CDR3 is TGTGCCAGCAGCTTAAGGGCTAGCGGGATTGGGGATGAGCAGTTCTTC. It specifies CASSLRASGIGDEQFF.

The rearrangement uses TRBV24-1 and TRBJ2-6; TRBD1 agrees at 8 bases. This CDR3 region has 13 residues. Germline V gene lookup returns CDR1 KGHDR and CDR2 SFDVKD. The V and J ends lost 9 bases and 13 bases, in that order; junction bases with no gene match: 10. CDR3 nucleotide sequence: TGTGCCACCTACCCGCGGGACAGGCTGGTCCTGACTTTC. This encodes CATYPRDRLVLTF.

This clonotype has a count of ten or more. This rearrangement joins TRBV15 to TRBJ2-4; maybe TRBD2 (5 bases). V lost 3 bases to trimming and J lost 0 bases, with 12 bases between them. The CDR3 is 16 residues long. Germline CDR1 reads LNHNV; CDR2 reads YYDKDF (reference sequence). CDR3 residues: CATSSRTLIAKNIQYF. The CDR3 DNA reads as TGTGCCACCAGCAGTCGGACTCTGATAGCCAAAAACATTCAGTACTTC.

This clonotype was recorded once. The V and J genes are TRBV3-1 and TRBJ1-1, with unresolved D. The germline gives CDR1 LGHDT, CDR2 YNNKEL (reference sequence). V was cut by 3 bases and J by 7 bases, with 6 bases left in between. The CDR3 consists of 11 residues. The CDR3 sequence is CASSHAGEAFF. The CDR3 nucleotides are TGTGCCAGCAGCCACGCAGGTGAAGCTTTCTTT. The full variable domain, rest sourced from reference TRBV3-1 and TRBJ1-1, is DTAVSQTPKYLVTQMGNDKSIKCEQNLGHDTMYWYKQDSKKFLKIMFSYNNKELIINETVPNRFSPKSPDKAHLNLHINSLELGDSAVYFCASSHAGEAFFGQGTRLTVV.

This clonotype was seen ten or more times. The J gene is TRBJ1-4, the V gene TRBV5-4; the D gene is possibly TRBD1 (6 bases). The germline V gene has CDR1 SGHNT and CDR2 YYREEE (reference sequence). The CDR3 is 14 residues long. Deletions cut 2 bases from V and 8 bases from J, with 13 bases between. The CDR3 spells CASSLNREREKLFF. The CDR3 DNA follows: TGTGCCAGCAGCTTAAACAGGGAACGCGAAAAACTGTTTTTT.

This clonotype appeared many times. V is TRBV2 and J is TRBJ2-7; D gene uncertain. Looked up from germline, CDR1 is SNHLY and CDR2 is FYNNEI. CDR3 size: 15 residues. Trimming stripped 8 bases from V and 4 bases from J, with 21 bases between. The CDR3 spells CASHLRAAMGYEQYF. The CDR3 DNA reads as TGTGCCAGCCACCTACGGGCAGCGATGGGATACGAGCAGTACTTC.

This clonotype was counted at least ten times. V and J are TRBV5-1 and TRBJ2-3; TRBD2 matches 7 bases. The CDR3 covers 15 residues. Germline V gene sequence: CDR1 SGHRS, CDR2 YFSETQ. Trimming removed 5 bases from V and 4 bases from J; junction bases left unmatched: 10. The CDR3 DNA reads TGCGCCAGCAGGCAGCGGGATGGCATATCAGATACGCAGTATTTT. Translated: CASRQRDGISDTQYF.

This clonotype appeared many times. This chain uses TRBV5-1 with TRBJ2-7, with TRBD2 matching over 9 bases. Germline V gene lookup returns CDR1 SGHRS and CDR2 YFSETQ. V gave up 5 bases and J gave up 6 bases; unmatched junction bases: 6. The CDR3 has 13 amino acids. CDR3 sequence reads: CASSRSGSGEQYF. The CDR3, as DNA: TGCGCCAGCAGTCGTAGCGGGAGTGGCGAGCAGTACTTC.

This clonotype was recorded at least ten times. The chain uses TRBV2 and TRBJ1-6, with D maybe TRBD1 (5 bases). The CDR3 length is 15 residues. V gave up 3 bases and J gave up 2 bases, with 8 bases separating them. The V gene's germline CDR1 is SNHLY and CDR2 FYNNEI. In nucleotides, the CDR3 is TGTGCCAGCAGTGACGGGACGCCCTATAATTCACCCCTCCACTTT. This encodes CASSDGTPYNSPLHF.

This clonotype was observed at least ten times. The chain is built from TRBV20-1 and TRBJ1-5, with 8 bases that match TRBD1. This CDR3 is 13 amino acids long. V lost 7 bases and J lost 5; bases outside the gene matches: 7. Germline loops: CDR1 DFQATT, CDR2 SNEGSKA (reference sequence). The CDR3 DNA reads as TGCAGTGTGCCCAGGGGGCGCGATCAGCCCCAGCATTTT. It encodes CSVPRGRDQPQHF.

This clonotype came up a few times. The rearrangement links TRBV5-6 to TRBJ2-5; D is perhaps TRBD2 (7 bases). The CDR3 is made up of 15 amino acids. Germline CDR1 and CDR2: SGHDT and YYEEEE. Trimming pared 1 base from V and 3 bases from J, leaving 13 bases between. The CDR3 protein is CASSLNWGGEETQYF. CDR3 DNA: TGTGCCAGCAGCTTGAATTGGGGGGGCGAAGAGACCCAGTACTTC.

As to this clonotype: At one end, the junction sequence differs from germline, possibly due to a read error. The chain joins TRBV12-3 or TRBV12-4 to TRBJ1-5; D is undetermined. The CDR3 totals 13 residues. The CDR3 is CASSLNSDQPQHF. The CDR3 coding sequence is TGTGCCAGCAGTTTGAATAGCGATCAACCCCAGCATTTT.

The rearrangement links TRBV5-4 to TRBJ2-6; D perhaps matches TRBD1 (5 bases). V was shortened by 0 bases and J by 8 bases, with 6 bases between the two germline ends. The CDR3 length is 13 residues. Germline CDR1 and CDR2: SGHNT and YYREEE (reference sequence). CDR3 sequence reads: CASSLGQTNVLTF. For the CDR3, the DNA is TGTGCCAGCAGCTTGGGACAGACCAACGTCCTGACTTTC.

Concerning this clonotype itself: At one end, the junction sequence differs from germline, possibly due to a read error. The chain carries TRBV20-1 and TRBJ2-5; maybe TRBD2 (5 bases). There are 11 residues in the CDR3. The germline V gene encodes CDR1 DFQATT and CDR2 SNEGSKA (reference sequence). The CDR3 region has the DNA TGCAATGCTAGCTTCGAAGAGACCCAGTCCTTC. Translating gives CNASFEETQSF.

The table lists this clonotype with many counts. The J gene is TRBJ1-4, the V gene TRBV7-9; no clear D. Germline V lookup: CDR1 SEHNR, CDR2 FQNEAQ (reference sequence). The CDR3 has 13 amino acids. Trimming removed 2 bases at V and 4 bases at J, with 5 bases between. The CDR3 DNA reads as TGTGCCAGCAGCTTAAAGAGTAATGAAAAACTGTTTTTT. It yields the protein CASSLKSNEKLFF.

The table lists this clonotype with a few counts. A much larger clone sits a single nucleotide away, making a read error possible. The chain uses TRBV7-9 and TRBJ1-2; D is uncertain. The CDR3 runs to 16 residues. The germline CDR1 and CDR2 sequences are SEHNR and FQNEAQ (reference sequence). CDR3 DNA: TGTGCCAGCAGCTTAGAGACGGTTGGAAGAAACTATGGCCACACCTTC. Encoded protein: CASSLETVGRNYGHTF.

This clonotype showed up many times. The V call is TRBV7-2, the J call TRBJ1-2; 9 bases agree with TRBD1. This CDR3 is built from 18 residues. The V and J ends lost 5 bases and 5 bases, in that order; junction bases with no gene match: 18. The germline gives CDR1 SGHTA, CDR2 FQGNSA. CDR3 protein: CASSAPGTGLLNSYGYTF. CDR3 coding DNA: TGTGCCAGCAGCGCACCTGGGACAGGGCTACTGAATTCTTATGGCTACACCTTC.

This clonotype showed up many times. The chain carries TRBV7-8 and TRBJ2-5; 12 positions match TRBD2. The CDR3 loop spans 15 amino acids. Germline V gene data show CDR1 as SGHVS and CDR2 as FQNEAQ. The V gene end was trimmed by 5 bases and the J gene end by 7 bases; junction bases not matched to a gene: 8. Written as DNA, the CDR3 is TGTGCCAGCAGCATGGGACTAGCGGGTATGGGGACCCAGTACTTC. This encodes CASSMGLAGMGTQYF.

This clonotype was seen at least ten times. The chain combines TRBV7-9 with TRBJ2-1, with D perhaps TRBD2 (6 bases). V lost 2 bases and J lost 11, with 13 bases in between. Germline V gene data show CDR1 as SEHNR and CDR2 as FQNEAQ (reference sequence). This CDR3 contains 13 residues. The CDR3 bases are TGTGCCAGCAGCTTATCTGGGGAGGTCCAGCAGTTCTTC. It codes for CASSLSGEVQQFF.

This clonotype came up many times. This chain uses TRBV20-1 with TRBJ2-3; maybe TRBD2 (6 bases). Germline V CDR1 and CDR2: DFQATT, SNEGSKA (reference sequence). The germline V and J ends were trimmed by 6 bases and 6 bases, with 22 bases remaining between them. This CDR3 comprises 15 residues. The CDR3 spells CSAIPPEVAADTQYF. In DNA, the CDR3 is TGCAGTGCCATACCCCCAGAGGTAGCGGCTGATACGCAGTATTTT.

This clonotype was observed at least ten times. The chain's CDR3 is CATSALGPQFF. CDR3 DNA sequence: TGTGCCACCAGTGCCCTGGGACCGCAGTTCTTC. The chain links TRBV24-1 to TRBJ2-1; D might be TRBD1 or TRBD2, each matching 5 bases. CDR1 is KGHDR and CDR2 is SFDVKD in the germline V gene. V lost 5 bases and J lost 12, with 10 bases in between. This CDR3 contains 11 residues.

This clonotype was counted at least ten times. V is TRBV7-9 and J is TRBJ2-1; 13 bases match TRBD2. Germline values: CDR1 SEHNR, CDR2 FQNEAQ (reference sequence). The trim removed 5 bases at V and 6 bases at J, leaving 4 bases unmatched. This CDR3 contains 15 residues. The CDR3 spells CASSPRLAGGNEQFF. The CDR3 DNA follows: TGTGCCAGCAGCCCCAGACTAGCGGGAGGCAATGAGCAGTTCTTC.

Only a few counts were recorded for this clonotype. V usage is TRBV10-3 and J usage is TRBJ1-1, with a possible D match to TRBD1 (5 bases). The V gene lost 9 bases and the J gene lost 0 bases, with 17 bases spanning the gap. From germline, CDR1 is ENHRY and CDR2 SYGVKD. The CDR3 is made up of 15 amino acids. The CDR3: CAISPGTNMNTEAFF. The CDR3 nucleotides read TGTGCCATATCGCCCGGGACGAATATGAACACTGAAGCTTTCTTT.